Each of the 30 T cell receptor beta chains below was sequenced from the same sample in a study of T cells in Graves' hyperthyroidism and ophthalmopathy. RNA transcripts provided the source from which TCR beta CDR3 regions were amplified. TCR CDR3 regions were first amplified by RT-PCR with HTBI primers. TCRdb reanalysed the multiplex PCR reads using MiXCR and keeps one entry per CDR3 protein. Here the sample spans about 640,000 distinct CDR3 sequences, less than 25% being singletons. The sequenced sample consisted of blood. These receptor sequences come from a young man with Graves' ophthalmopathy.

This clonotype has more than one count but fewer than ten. This CDR3 is CASSHQGFQETQYF. The CDR3 DNA sequence: TGTGCCAGCAGCCATCAGGGATTCCAAGAGACCCAGTACTTC. This rearrangement joins TRBV6-2 or TRBV6-3 to TRBJ2-5; D perhaps matches TRBD1 (5 bases). Trimming removed 6 bases at V and 1 base at J, with 12 bases between. The CDR3 covers 14 residues. Germline loops: CDR1 MNHEY, CDR2 SVGEGT.

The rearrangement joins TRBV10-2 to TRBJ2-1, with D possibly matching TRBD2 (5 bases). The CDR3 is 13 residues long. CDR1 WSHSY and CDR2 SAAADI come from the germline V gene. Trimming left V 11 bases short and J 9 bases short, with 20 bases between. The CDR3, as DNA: TGCGCCGGCGCAACTAGTTGGGCGGCTGAGCAGTTCTTC. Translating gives CAGATSWAAEQFF.

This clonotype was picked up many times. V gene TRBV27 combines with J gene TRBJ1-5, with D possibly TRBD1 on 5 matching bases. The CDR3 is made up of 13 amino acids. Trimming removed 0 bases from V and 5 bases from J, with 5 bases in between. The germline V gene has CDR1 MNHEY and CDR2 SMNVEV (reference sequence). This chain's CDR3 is CASSLSGDQPQHF. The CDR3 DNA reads TGTGCCAGCAGTTTATCAGGGGATCAGCCCCAGCATTTT.

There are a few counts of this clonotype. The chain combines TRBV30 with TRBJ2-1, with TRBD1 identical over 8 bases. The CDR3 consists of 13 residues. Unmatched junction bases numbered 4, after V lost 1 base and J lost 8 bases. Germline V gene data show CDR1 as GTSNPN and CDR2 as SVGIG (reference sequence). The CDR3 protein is CAWSGTGHDEQFF. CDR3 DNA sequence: TGTGCCTGGAGTGGGACAGGGCACGATGAGCAGTTCTTC.

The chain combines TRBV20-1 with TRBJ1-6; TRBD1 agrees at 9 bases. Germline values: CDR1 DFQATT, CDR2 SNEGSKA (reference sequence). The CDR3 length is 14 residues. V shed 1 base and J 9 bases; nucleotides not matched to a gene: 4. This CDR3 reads CSARGTGVGSPLHF. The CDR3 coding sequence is TGCAGTGCTAGAGGGACAGGGGTGGGTTCACCCCTCCACTTT.

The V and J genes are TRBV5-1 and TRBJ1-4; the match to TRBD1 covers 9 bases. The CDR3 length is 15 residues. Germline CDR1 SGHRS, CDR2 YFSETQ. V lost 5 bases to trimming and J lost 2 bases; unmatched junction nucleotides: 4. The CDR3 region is CASSPGQGTNEKLFF. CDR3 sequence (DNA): TGCGCCAGCAGTCCCGGACAGGGGACTAATGAAAAACTGTTTTTT.

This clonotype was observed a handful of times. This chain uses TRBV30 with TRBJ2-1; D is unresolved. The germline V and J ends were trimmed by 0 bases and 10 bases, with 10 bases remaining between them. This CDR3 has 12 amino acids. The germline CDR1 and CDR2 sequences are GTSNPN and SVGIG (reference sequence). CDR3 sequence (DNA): TGTGCCTGGAGTGTACTGGGCGCCGAGCAGTTCTTC. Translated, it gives CAWSVLGAEQFF.

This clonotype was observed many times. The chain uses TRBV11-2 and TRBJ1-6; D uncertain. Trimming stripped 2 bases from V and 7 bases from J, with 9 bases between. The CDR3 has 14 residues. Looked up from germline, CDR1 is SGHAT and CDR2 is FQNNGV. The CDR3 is CASSLSPFNSPLHF. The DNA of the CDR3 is TGTGCCAGCAGCTTATCCCCCTTCAATTCACCCCTCCACTTT. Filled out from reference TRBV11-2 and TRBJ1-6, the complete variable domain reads EAGVAQSPRYKIIEKRQSVAFWCNPISGHATLYWYQQILGQGPKLLIQFQNNGVVDDSQLPKDRFSAERLKGVDSTLKIQPAKLEDSAVYLCASSLSPFNSPLHFGNGTRLTVT.

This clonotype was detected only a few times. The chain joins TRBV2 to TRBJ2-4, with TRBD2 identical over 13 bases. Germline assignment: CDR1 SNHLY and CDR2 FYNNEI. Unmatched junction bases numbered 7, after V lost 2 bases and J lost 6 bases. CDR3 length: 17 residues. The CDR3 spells CASSELGLAGVGNIQYF. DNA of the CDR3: TGTGCCAGCAGTGAACTCGGACTAGCGGGAGTAGGAAACATTCAGTACTTC.

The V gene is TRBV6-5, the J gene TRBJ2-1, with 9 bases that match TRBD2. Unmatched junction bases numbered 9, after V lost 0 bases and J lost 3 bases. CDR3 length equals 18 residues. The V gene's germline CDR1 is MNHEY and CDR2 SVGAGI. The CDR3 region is CASSYSVKTSGNYNEQFF. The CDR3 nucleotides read TGTGCCAGCAGTTACTCGGTTAAGACTAGCGGTAACTACAATGAGCAGTTCTTC.

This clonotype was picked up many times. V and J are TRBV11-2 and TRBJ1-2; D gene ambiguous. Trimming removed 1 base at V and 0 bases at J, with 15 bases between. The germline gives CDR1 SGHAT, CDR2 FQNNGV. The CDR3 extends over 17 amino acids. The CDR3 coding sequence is TGTGCCAGCAGCTTAGCTTTGGGAAATCGAGCTAACTATGGCTACACCTTC. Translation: CASSLALGNRANYGYTF.

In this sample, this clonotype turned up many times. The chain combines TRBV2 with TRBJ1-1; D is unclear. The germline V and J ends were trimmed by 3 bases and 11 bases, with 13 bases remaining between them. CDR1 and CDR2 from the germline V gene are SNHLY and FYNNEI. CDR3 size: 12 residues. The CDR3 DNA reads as TGTGCCAGCAGTGATACGGGGATTTTGGCTTTCTTT. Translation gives CASSDTGILAFF.

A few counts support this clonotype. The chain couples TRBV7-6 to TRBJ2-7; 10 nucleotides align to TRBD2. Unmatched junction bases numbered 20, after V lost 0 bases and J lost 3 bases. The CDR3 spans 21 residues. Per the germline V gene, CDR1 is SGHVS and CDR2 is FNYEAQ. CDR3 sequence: CASSLASTGQGRTSGFYEQYF. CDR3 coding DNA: TGTGCCAGCAGCTTAGCCTCGACGGGGCAGGGACGGACTAGCGGATTCTACGAGCAGTACTTC.

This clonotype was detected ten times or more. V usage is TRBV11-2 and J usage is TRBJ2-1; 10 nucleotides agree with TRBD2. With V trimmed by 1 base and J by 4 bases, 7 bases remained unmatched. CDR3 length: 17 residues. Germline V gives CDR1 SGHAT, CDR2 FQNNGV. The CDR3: CASSLVFLAGVYNEQFF. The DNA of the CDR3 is TGTGCCAGCAGCTTAGTATTCCTAGCGGGGGTATACAATGAGCAGTTCTTC.

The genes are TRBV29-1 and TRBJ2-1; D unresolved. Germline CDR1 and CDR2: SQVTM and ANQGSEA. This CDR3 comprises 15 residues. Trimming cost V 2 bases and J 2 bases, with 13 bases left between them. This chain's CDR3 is CSVETNQHAYNEQFF. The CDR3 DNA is TGCAGCGTTGAAACCAACCAGCATGCCTACAATGAGCAGTTCTTC.

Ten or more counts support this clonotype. The DNA of the CDR3 is TGCGCCAGCAGAAAGACAGGGACGGGCACAGATACGCAGTATTTT. This codes for CASRKTGTGTDTQYF. This chain connects TRBV10-2 to TRBJ2-3; 7 nucleotides align to TRBD1. CDR1 is WSHSY and CDR2 is SAAADI in the germline V gene. This CDR3 is 15 amino acids long. The V and J ends lost 6 bases and 1 base, in that order; junction bases with no gene match: 7.

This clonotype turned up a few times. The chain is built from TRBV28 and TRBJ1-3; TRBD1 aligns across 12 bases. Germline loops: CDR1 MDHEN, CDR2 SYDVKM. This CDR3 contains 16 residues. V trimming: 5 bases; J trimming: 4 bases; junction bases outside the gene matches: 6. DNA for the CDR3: TGTGCCAGCAGTGGGGGACAGGGGGCCGGAGGAAACACCATATATTTT. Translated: CASSGGQGAGGNTIYF.

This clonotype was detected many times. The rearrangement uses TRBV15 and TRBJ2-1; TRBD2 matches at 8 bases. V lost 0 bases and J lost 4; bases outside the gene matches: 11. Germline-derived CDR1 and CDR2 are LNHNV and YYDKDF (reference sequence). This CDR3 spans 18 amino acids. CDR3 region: CATSRDHSLAGRYNEQFF. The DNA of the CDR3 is TGTGCCACCAGCAGAGATCACAGCCTAGCGGGCCGATACAATGAGCAGTTCTTC.

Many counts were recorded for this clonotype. CDR3 protein: CASNTGFANTGELFF. In nucleotides, the CDR3 is TGTGCCAGCAACACAGGGTTCGCGAACACCGGGGAGCTGTTTTTT. The rearrangement uses TRBV7-2 and TRBJ2-2, with D tentatively TRBD1 (6 bases). V lost 7 bases and J lost 0, with 12 bases in between. Germline-derived CDR1 and CDR2 are SGHTA and FQGNSA. The CDR3 is 15 residues long.

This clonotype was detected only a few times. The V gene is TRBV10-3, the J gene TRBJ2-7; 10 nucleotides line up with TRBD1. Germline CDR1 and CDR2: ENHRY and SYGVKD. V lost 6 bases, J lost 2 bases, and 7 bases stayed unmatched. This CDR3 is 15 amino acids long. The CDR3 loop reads CAIRGTGDEPYEQYF. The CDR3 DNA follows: TGTGCCATCAGGGGGACAGGGGACGAACCCTACGAGCAGTACTTC.

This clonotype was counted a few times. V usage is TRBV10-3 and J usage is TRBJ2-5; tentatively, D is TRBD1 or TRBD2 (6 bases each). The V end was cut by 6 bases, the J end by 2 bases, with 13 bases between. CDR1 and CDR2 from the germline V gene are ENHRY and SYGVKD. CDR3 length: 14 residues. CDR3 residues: CAISARGGQETQYF. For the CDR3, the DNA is TGTGCCATCAGCGCCAGGGGAGGACAAGAGACCCAGTACTTC.

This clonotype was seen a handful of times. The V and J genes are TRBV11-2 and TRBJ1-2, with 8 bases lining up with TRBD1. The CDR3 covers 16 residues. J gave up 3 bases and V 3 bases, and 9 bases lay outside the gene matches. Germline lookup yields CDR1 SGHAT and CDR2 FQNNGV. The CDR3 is CASSFHPRGQDYGYTF. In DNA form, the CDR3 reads TGTGCCAGCAGCTTTCACCCCAGGGGGCAGGACTATGGCTACACCTTC.

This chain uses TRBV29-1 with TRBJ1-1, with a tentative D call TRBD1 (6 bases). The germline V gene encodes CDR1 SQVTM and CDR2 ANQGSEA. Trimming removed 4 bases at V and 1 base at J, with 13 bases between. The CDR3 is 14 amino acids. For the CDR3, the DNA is TGCAGCGTTGGAAATCAGGGGCAGAACACTGAAGCTTTCTTT. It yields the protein CSVGNQGQNTEAFF.

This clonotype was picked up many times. The CDR3 here is CSARTSGSLEQYF. The CDR3 DNA reads as TGCAGTGCTAGGACTAGCGGGAGCCTCGAGCAGTACTTC. V usage is TRBV20-1 and J usage is TRBJ2-7; 12 bases line up with TRBD2. The germline V gene encodes CDR1 DFQATT and CDR2 SNEGSKA (reference sequence). The length of the CDR3 is 13 residues. The V and J ends lost 3 bases and 6 bases, in that order; junction bases with no gene match: 3.

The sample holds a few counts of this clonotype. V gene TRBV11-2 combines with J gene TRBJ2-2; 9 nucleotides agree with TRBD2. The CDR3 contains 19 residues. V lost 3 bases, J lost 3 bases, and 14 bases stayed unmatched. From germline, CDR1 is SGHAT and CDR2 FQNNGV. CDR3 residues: CASSFQKLSGSWDTGELFF. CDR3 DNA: TGTGCCAGCAGCTTCCAAAAACTTAGCGGGAGTTGGGACACCGGGGAGCTGTTTTTT.

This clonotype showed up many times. The CDR3 sequence: CASSVGAAGNTIYF. The CDR3 DNA is TGTGCCAGCAGTGTGGGGGCCGCCGGAAACACCATATATTTT. This rearrangement joins TRBV28 to TRBJ1-3; maybe TRBD1 (6 bases). Trimming shortened V by 5 bases and J by 4 bases, and 12 bases separated the two germline ends. The germline CDR1 and CDR2 sequences are MDHEN and SYDVKM. The CDR3 spans 14 residues.

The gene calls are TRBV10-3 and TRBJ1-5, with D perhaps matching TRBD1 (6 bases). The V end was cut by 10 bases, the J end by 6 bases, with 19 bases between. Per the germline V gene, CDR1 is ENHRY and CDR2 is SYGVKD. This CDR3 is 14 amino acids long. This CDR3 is CASSVGGLAQPQHF. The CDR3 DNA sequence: TGTGCCAGCAGCGTAGGGGGGCTGGCTCAGCCCCAGCATTTT.

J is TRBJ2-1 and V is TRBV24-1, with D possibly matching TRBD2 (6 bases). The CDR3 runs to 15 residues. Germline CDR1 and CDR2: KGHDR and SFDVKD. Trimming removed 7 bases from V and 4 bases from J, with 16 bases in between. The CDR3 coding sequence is TGTGCCACCAGCGGCACGGCTAGCGCATACAATGAGCAGTTCTTC. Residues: CATSGTASAYNEQFF.

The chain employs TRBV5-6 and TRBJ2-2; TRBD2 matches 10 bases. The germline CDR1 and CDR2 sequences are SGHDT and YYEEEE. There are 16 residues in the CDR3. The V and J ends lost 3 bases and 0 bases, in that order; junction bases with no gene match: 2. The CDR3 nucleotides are TGTGCCAGCAGCTCCAGCGGGAGGGCGAACACCGGGGAGCTGTTTTTT. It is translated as CASSSSGRANTGELFF.

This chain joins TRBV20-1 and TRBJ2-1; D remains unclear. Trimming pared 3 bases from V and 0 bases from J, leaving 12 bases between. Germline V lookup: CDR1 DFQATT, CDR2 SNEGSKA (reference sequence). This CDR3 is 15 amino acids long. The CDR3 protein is CSASELSNSYNEQFF. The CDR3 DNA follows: TGCAGTGCTAGCGAACTCTCCAACTCCTACAATGAGCAGTTCTTC.